The clone carrying this TCR beta chain showed up just a few times. The sample is drawn from a study of T-cell reconstitution after alpha-beta-depleted transplantation in children. During its preparation, the TCRbeta library received unique molecular identifiers. One entry per CDR3 protein, called by TCRdb with MiXCR from the PCR reads. The data contain about 640,000 distinct CDR3 sequences, 15% to 20% of them singletons. There are 13 residues in the CDR3. The germline V and J ends were trimmed by 0 bases and 4 bases, with 5 bases remaining between them. Germline CDR1 is KGHDR and CDR2 is SFDVKD. J is TRBJ2-5 and V is TRBV24-1; D unclear. This material consisted of PBMCs from the stem cell graft donor, taken from the stem cell graft. The sequence was obtained from a human donor who donated a stem cell graft to a child with acute myeloid leukemia. CDR3 residues: CATSDLRRETQYF. CDR3 bases: TGTGCCACCAGTGATTTGCGGAGAGAGACCCAGTACTTC.